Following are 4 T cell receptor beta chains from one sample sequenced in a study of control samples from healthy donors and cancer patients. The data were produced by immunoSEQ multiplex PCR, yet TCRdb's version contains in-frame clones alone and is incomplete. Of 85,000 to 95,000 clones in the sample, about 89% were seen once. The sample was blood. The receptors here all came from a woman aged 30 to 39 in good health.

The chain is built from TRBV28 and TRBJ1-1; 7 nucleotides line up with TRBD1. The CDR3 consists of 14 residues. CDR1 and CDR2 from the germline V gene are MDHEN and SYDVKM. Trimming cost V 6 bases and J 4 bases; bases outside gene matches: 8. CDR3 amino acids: CASRPGGGPTEAFF. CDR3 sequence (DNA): TGTGCCAGCAGACCAGGGGGAGGGCCCACTGAAGCTTTCTTT. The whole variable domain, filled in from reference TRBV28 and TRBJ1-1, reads DVKVTQSSRYLVKRTGEKVFLECVQDMDHENMFWYRQDPGLGLRLIYFSYDVKMKEKGDIPEGYSVSREKKERFSLILESASTNQTSMYLCASRPGGGPTEAFFGQGTRLTVV.

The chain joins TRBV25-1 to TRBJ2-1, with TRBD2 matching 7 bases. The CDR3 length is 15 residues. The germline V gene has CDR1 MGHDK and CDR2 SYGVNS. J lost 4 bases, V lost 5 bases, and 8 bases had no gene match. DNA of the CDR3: TGTGCCAGCAGTCCCTACGGGGGGTTTTACAATGAGCAGTTCTTC. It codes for CASSPYGGFYNEQFF.

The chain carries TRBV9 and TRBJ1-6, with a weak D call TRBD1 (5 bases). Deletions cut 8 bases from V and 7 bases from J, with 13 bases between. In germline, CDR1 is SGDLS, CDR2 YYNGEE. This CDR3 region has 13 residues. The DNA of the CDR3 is TGTGCCAGTCGTCAGGGTGTCAATTCACCCCTCCACTTT. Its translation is CASRQGVNSPLHF.

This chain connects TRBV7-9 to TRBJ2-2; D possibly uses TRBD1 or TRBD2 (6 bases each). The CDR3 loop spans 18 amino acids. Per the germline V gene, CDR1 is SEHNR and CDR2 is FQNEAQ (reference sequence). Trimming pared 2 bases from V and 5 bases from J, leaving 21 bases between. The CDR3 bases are TGTGCCAGCAGCTTAAAGTGGCGGGGACAATCCCCGACCGGGGAGCTGTTTTTT. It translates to CASSLKWRGQSPTGELFF.